The 18 T cell receptor beta chains listed next were all sequenced from one sample in a study of identical twins. MiXCR, run by TCRdb on the 5' RACE reads, gives a single entry per CDR3 protein. Of approximately 230,000 distinct CDR3 sequences listed, 6.5% are singletons. This sample also belongs to another study, concerning T cells expressing NK-cell markers.

Sequenced sample: CD8+ T cells sorted from blood. These receptors were taken from a woman between 18 and 30 years old in good health.

The J gene is TRBJ2-3, the V gene TRBV12-3 or TRBV12-4, with D perhaps TRBD2 (6 bases). Between the trimmed V and J ends, which lost 5 bases and 3 bases, there was a span of 21 bases. This CDR3 has 17 residues. In DNA form, the CDR3 reads TGTGCCAGCAGTCCTACTTATAATGCGGGACTGACAGATACGCAGTATTTT. As protein: CASSPTYNAGLTDTQYF.

This clonotype has a handful of counts. The CDR3 sequence is CAWSVVYEQYF. The DNA of the CDR3 is TGTGCCTGGAGTGTAGTCTACGAGCAGTACTTC. J is TRBJ2-7 and V is TRBV30, with D unclear. This CDR3 region has 11 residues. Germline CDR1 reads GTSNPN; CDR2 reads SVGIG (reference sequence). V shed 0 bases and J shed 3 bases, with 3 bases lying between them.

The CDR3 protein is CASSGASSNYGYTF. In DNA form, the CDR3 reads TGCGCCAGCTCAGGCGCCAGTTCTAACTATGGCTACACCTTC. The chain links TRBV10-2 to TRBJ1-2; D unresolved. The V gene's germline CDR1 is WSHSY and CDR2 SAAADI. The CDR3 totals 14 residues. Trimming took 8 bases from V and 0 from J, leaving 13 bases between them.

This clonotype was counted at least ten times. The chain couples TRBV15 to TRBJ2-3; D possibly corresponds to TRBD1 (7 bases). This CDR3 spans 13 amino acids. Trimming removed 5 bases at V and 12 bases at J, with 18 bases between. Germline CDR1 is LNHNV and CDR2 is YYDKDF (reference sequence). The DNA for the CDR3 is TGTGCCACCAGCGGAGGGGGCCCGGGACTCCAGTATTTT. Translated, it gives CATSGGGPGLQYF.

This clonotype has only a few counts. Here the CDR3 DNA reads TGTGCCAGCAGCTTATTCCGAGGGACGCAGTATTTT. Translation gives CASSLFRGTQYF. The V call is TRBV7-9, the J call TRBJ2-3; TRBD2 might be the D (5 bases). Germline-derived CDR1 and CDR2 are SEHNR and FQNEAQ (reference sequence). This CDR3 contains 12 residues. The ends were cut back, 2 bases at V and 9 bases at J, with 9 bases in the middle.

The CDR3 DNA sequence: TGCAGCGTTGAAGATCTGTCAGGGGCCAAGGAAAAACTGTTTTTT. It codes for CSVEDLSGAKEKLFF. This chain joins TRBV29-1 and TRBJ1-4; D might be TRBD1 (6 bases). Trimming took 0 bases from V and 8 from J, leaving 16 bases between them. Germline values: CDR1 SQVTM, CDR2 ANQGSEA. CDR3 size: 15 residues.

The chain recombines TRBV30 with TRBJ2-5; no clear D. This CDR3 region has 12 residues. Germline loops: CDR1 GTSNPN, CDR2 SVGIG (reference sequence). V was clipped by 0 bases and J by 3 bases, with 5 bases between them. CDR3 amino acids: CAWSVDEETQYF. The CDR3 DNA follows: TGTGCCTGGAGTGTAGATGAAGAGACCCAGTACTTC.

This clonotype was counted between two and nine times. The rearrangement links TRBV27 to TRBJ2-3; possible D gene TRBD2, 6 bases. CDR3 size: 16 residues. From germline, CDR1 is MNHEY and CDR2 SMNVEV (reference sequence). Trimming stripped 0 bases from V and 0 bases from J, with 10 bases between. The CDR3 loop is CASSLSGGSSTDTQYF. The DNA for the CDR3 is TGTGCCAGCAGTTTATCGGGGGGATCAAGCACAGATACGCAGTATTTT.

In its sample, this clonotype was seen many times. The V call is TRBV3-1, the J call TRBJ2-5, with D perhaps given as TRBD1 or TRBD2 (5 bases each). Germline V lookup: CDR1 LGHDT, CDR2 YNNKEL (reference sequence). The CDR3 covers 15 residues. Between the trimmed V and J ends, which lost 4 bases and 5 bases, there was a span of 17 bases. The CDR3 sequence: CASSPQMRGAETQYF. DNA of the CDR3: TGTGCCAGCAGCCCTCAGATGAGGGGCGCGGAGACCCAGTACTTC.

This clonotype was counted at least ten times. J is TRBJ1-2 and V is TRBV9, with D maybe TRBD1 (6 bases). With 4 bases removed from V and 8 bases from J, the gap between germline ends came to 18 bases. Germline assignment: CDR1 SGDLS and CDR2 YYNGEE. The CDR3 is made up of 14 amino acids. For the CDR3, the DNA is TGTGCCAGCAGCCCCCTCACAGGGTATGACGGCTACACCTTC. Protein product: CASSPLTGYDGYTF.

The rearrangement joins TRBV20-1 to TRBJ2-1, with D unclear. The germline V gene has CDR1 DFQATT and CDR2 SNEGSKA (reference sequence). The CDR3 runs to 12 residues. V was trimmed by 3 bases and J by 6 bases, leaving 9 bases between them. The CDR3 protein is CSASFRGNEQFF. In nucleotides, the CDR3 is TGCAGTGCTAGTTTTCGCGGCAATGAGCAGTTCTTC.

This clonotype was observed a few times. The chain carries TRBV9 and TRBJ2-5, with D tentatively TRBD2 (7 bases). The CDR3 has 14 amino acids. Trimming removed 0 bases at V and 3 bases at J, with 9 bases between. Per germline, CDR1 SGDLS and CDR2 YYNGEE. The CDR3 here is CASSVEGGKETQYF. CDR3 in DNA: TGTGCCAGCAGCGTAGAGGGGGGGAAAGAGACCCAGTACTTC.

This clonotype showed up many times. The chain joins TRBV29-1 to TRBJ2-1; D is possibly TRBD2 (6 bases). V lost 6 bases to trimming and J lost 2 bases, with 14 bases between them. Germline V gives CDR1 SQVTM, CDR2 ANQGSEA. The CDR3 is 14 amino acids. The DNA of the CDR3 is TGCAGCGTCCGTGACGGGGAGGCCTACAATGAGCAGTTCTTC. Translating gives CSVRDGEAYNEQFF.

This clonotype showed up just a few times. This chain uses TRBV11-2 with TRBJ1-2, with D tentatively TRBD1 (5 bases). The CDR3 has 16 amino acids. The V and J ends lost 1 base and 6 bases respectively, with 18 bases between them. The germline V gene has CDR1 SGHAT and CDR2 FQNNGV. The CDR3 protein is CASSLVPGMSPDGYTF. CDR3 DNA: TGTGCCAGCAGCTTAGTTCCAGGGATGAGCCCGGATGGCTACACCTTC.

This clonotype was recorded a few times. The V gene is TRBV7-9, the J gene TRBJ1-2, with a tentative D call TRBD1 (6 bases). Germline-derived CDR1 and CDR2 are SEHNR and FQNEAQ (reference sequence). Trimming stripped 5 bases from V and 1 base from J, with 14 bases between. The CDR3 is made up of 15 amino acids. The CDR3 protein is CASSTNRERNYGYTF. The CDR3 DNA is TGTGCCAGCAGCACAAACAGGGAGCGTAACTATGGCTACACCTTC.

The chain combines TRBV9 with TRBJ2-3, with 7 bases lining up with TRBD2. V shed 0 bases and J 0 bases; nucleotides not matched to a gene: 4. The CDR3 is made up of 16 amino acids. Germline CDR1 reads SGDLS; CDR2 reads YYNGEE. The CDR3 loop reads CASSVAGSGSTDTQYF. The CDR3 nucleotides are TGTGCCAGCAGCGTAGCTGGTAGCGGGAGCACAGATACGCAGTATTTT.

This clonotype was counted only a few times. The chain joins TRBV25-1 to TRBJ2-4, with 15 bases that match TRBD2. The CDR3 is 17 residues long. In germline, CDR1 is MGHDK, CDR2 SYGVNS. V shed 5 bases, J shed 6 bases, and the junction held 8 bases outside the gene matches. The CDR3: CASSPGTSGRFRNIQYF. As DNA, the CDR3 is TGTGCCAGCAGTCCTGGGACTAGCGGGAGGTTTAGAAACATTCAGTACTTC.

This clonotype was counted between two and nine times. The chain carries TRBV2 and TRBJ1-1, with D perhaps matching TRBD1 (5 bases). V lost 6 bases and J 4 bases, leaving 12 bases between the germline ends. The CDR3 spans 13 residues. Per the germline V gene, CDR1 is SNHLY and CDR2 is FYNNEI. Here the CDR3 reads CASSRASGTEAFF. CDR3 sequence (DNA): TGTGCCAGCAGCAGGGCGTCAGGCACTGAAGCTTTCTTT.